This T cell receptor beta chain was captured in a study of cytomegalovirus exposure and HLA in healthy donors. Both 60 Vbeta primers and 13 Jbeta primers went into the PCR. Here immunoSEQ multiplex PCR was the method, and the copy in TCRdb shows in-frame clones only, minus some. The table includes tens of thousands of clones, around 72% detected once. About this clone itself: Its antigen is still unknown.

Study-level findings and limits: Productive status was seen about 87% or about 30% of the time for most TCR beta V segments in an earlier analysis.

The CDR3 totals 15 residues. CDR1 and CDR2 (germline): SGHDN, FVKESK. With 5 bases clipped from V and 0 bases from J, the junction kept 5 bases outside the gene matches. The sample taken for sequencing was PBMCs. The chain uses TRBV14 and TRBJ2-7; 9 positions match TRBD2. This sequence was found in a male donor in good health and CMV-seropositive. Written as DNA, the CDR3 is TGTGCCAGCAGCGAGCGGGGGGCCCCCTCCTACGAGCAGTACTTC. This translates into CASSERGAPSYEQYF.